These T cell receptor beta chains were read from a single sample in a study of blood T cell repertoires in COVID-19. Clones were sequenced by immunoSEQ multiplex PCR, and TCRdb holds only the in-frame ones, with some missing. The top ten hold 10% of the sample, which has 65,000 or so clones, around 90% seen once. Material for sequencing was peripheral blood. The receptor source for this set is a human donor with acute or convalescent COVID-19. The donor label of this sample is uncertain. CDR3s include the opening cysteine and the closing phenylalanine or tryptophan. Each record gives: clone size, D gene, J gene, V gene, CDR3 protein, CDR3 DNA. D genes are given only for firm matches. Rows may omit the clone size; those that give it use once, few, many or a size class.

abundance: .; d_gene: TRBD1; j_gene: TRBJ2-7; v_gene: TRBV7-9; CDR3aa: CASSEGTGVEQYF; CDR3nt: TGTGCCAGCAGCGAGGGGACAGGGGTCGAGCAGTACTTC
abundance: .; d_gene: .; j_gene: TRBJ2-1; v_gene: TRBV28; CDR3aa: CASRGQIYNEQFF; CDR3nt: TGTGCCAGCCGAGGGCAGATCTACAATGAGCAGTTCTTC
abundance: .; d_gene: .; j_gene: TRBJ1-3; v_gene: TRBV5-6; CDR3aa: CASSPPRGGFSGNTIYF; CDR3nt: TGTGCCAGCAGCCCCCCGCGGGGAGGCTTCTCTGGAAACACCATATATTTT
abundance: .; d_gene: .; j_gene: TRBJ2-7; v_gene: TRBV24-1; CDR3aa: CATSDPRRTGNEQYF; CDR3nt: TGTGCCACCAGTGATCCCCGGCGTACAGGGAACGAGCAGTACTTC
abundance: .; d_gene: .; j_gene: TRBJ1-6; v_gene: TRBV7-3; CDR3aa: CASSLTSRNSPLHF; CDR3nt: TGTGCCAGCAGCTTAACGTCGCGTAATTCACCCCTCCACTTT
abundance: .; d_gene: TRBD1; j_gene: TRBJ2-7; v_gene: TRBV18; CDR3aa: CASSRGQDYEQYF; CDR3nt: TGTGCCAGCTCACGGGGACAGGACTACGAGCAGTACTTC
abundance: .; d_gene: .; j_gene: TRBJ1-1; v_gene: TRBV12-3/TRBV12-4; CDR3aa: CASTKQLNTEAFF; CDR3nt: TGTGCCAGCACCAAACAGTTGAACACTGAAGCTTTCTTT
abundance: .; d_gene: .; j_gene: TRBJ1-5; v_gene: TRBV28; CDR3aa: CASRWADNQPQHF; CDR3nt: TGTGCCAGCAGGTGGGCAGATAATCAGCCCCAGCATTTT
abundance: .; d_gene: TRBD2; j_gene: TRBJ2-2; v_gene: TRBV7-2; CDR3aa: CASSPIAGLNTGELFF; CDR3nt: TGTGCCAGCAGCCCGATAGCGGGGTTGAACACCGGGGAGCTGTTTTTT
abundance: .; d_gene: TRBD1; j_gene: TRBJ1-6; v_gene: TRBV7-2; CDR3aa: CASSLSGGSLNSPLHF; CDR3nt: TGTGCCAGCAGCTTATCAGGGGGTTCCCTTAATTCACCCCTCCACTTT
abundance: .; d_gene: .; j_gene: TRBJ1-2; v_gene: TRBV28; CDR3aa: CASSLLIPQAGNGYTF; CDR3nt: TGTGCCAGCAGTTTATTAATCCCACAAGCGGGGAACGGCTACACCTTC
abundance: .; d_gene: .; j_gene: TRBJ1-6; v_gene: TRBV27; CDR3aa: CASHDTGIYNSPLHF; CDR3nt: TGTGCCAGCCATGATACAGGGATCTATAATTCACCCCTCCACTTT
abundance: .; d_gene: .; j_gene: TRBJ2-6; v_gene: TRBV10-3; CDR3aa: CAISDALSSGANVLTF; CDR3nt: TGTGCCATCAGTGATGCTCTCAGCTCTGGGGCCAACGTCCTGACTTTC
abundance: .; d_gene: .; j_gene: TRBJ1-4; v_gene: TRBV28; CDR3aa: CASSSGRGEKLFF; CDR3nt: TGTGCCAGCAGTTCGGGTCGGGGTGAAAAACTGTTTTTT
abundance: .; d_gene: TRBD2; j_gene: TRBJ2-2; v_gene: TRBV4-2; CDR3aa: CASSRPPGTKRSGELFF; CDR3nt: TGTGCCAGCAGCCGACCCCCCGGGACTAAAAGGTCCGGGGAGCTGTTTTTT
abundance: .; d_gene: .; j_gene: TRBJ1-1; v_gene: TRBV19; CDR3aa: CASSIQAPVNTEAFF; CDR3nt: TGTGCCAGTAGTATCCAGGCTCCAGTGAACACTGAAGCTTTCTTT
abundance: .; d_gene: .; j_gene: TRBJ1-1; v_gene: TRBV1; CDR3aa: CTSTPGAFPPEAFF; CDR3nt: TGCACCAGCACCCCGGGAGCCTTCCCCCCTGAAGCTTTCTTT
abundance: once; d_gene: TRBD2; j_gene: TRBJ2-3; v_gene: TRBV25-1; CDR3aa: CASRGASGRTSTDTQYF; CDR3nt: TGTGCCAGCCGAGGGGCTAGCGGGAGGACTAGCACAGATACGCAGTATTTT
abundance: .; d_gene: TRBD1; j_gene: TRBJ1-1; v_gene: TRBV7-6; CDR3aa: CASSLVGTGVMNTEAFF; CDR3nt: TGTGCCAGCAGCTTAGTTGGGACAGGGGTCATGAACACTGAAGCTTTCTTT
abundance: .; d_gene: TRBD1; j_gene: TRBJ1-3; v_gene: TRBV19; CDR3aa: CASGDRGRNTIYF; CDR3nt: TGTGCCAGTGGAGACAGGGGGCGAAACACCATATATTTT
abundance: .; d_gene: TRBD1; j_gene: TRBJ2-7; v_gene: TRBV11-3; CDR3aa: CASSGGQGTHEQYF; CDR3nt: TGTGCCAGCAGTGGGGGACAGGGAACTCACGAGCAGTACTTC
abundance: .; d_gene: TRBD1; j_gene: TRBJ1-1; v_gene: TRBV7-3; CDR3aa: CASSSQGTNTEAFF; CDR3nt: TGTGCCAGCAGCTCACAGGGGACGAACACTGAAGCTTTCTTT
abundance: .; d_gene: TRBD2; j_gene: TRBJ2-1; v_gene: TRBV20-1; CDR3aa: CSASQWVSGGANEQFF; CDR3nt: TGCAGTGCTAGTCAGTGGGTTAGCGGGGGGGCCAATGAGCAGTTCTTC
abundance: .; d_gene: TRBD2; j_gene: TRBJ2-1; v_gene: TRBV19; CDR3aa: CASSIPIPGLDFNEQFF; CDR3nt: TGTGCCAGTAGTATACCCATCCCGGGACTAGATTTCAATGAGCAGTTCTTC
abundance: .; d_gene: TRBD1; j_gene: TRBJ2-1; v_gene: TRBV29-1; CDR3aa: CSASTGTAYNEQFF; CDR3nt: TGCAGCGCATCAACCGGGACAGCTTACAATGAGCAGTTCTTC
abundance: .; d_gene: TRBD1; j_gene: TRBJ1-2; v_gene: TRBV12-3/TRBV12-4; CDR3aa: CASSQGTGRGYTF; CDR3nt: TGTGCCAGCAGTCAAGGGACAGGGAGAGGCTACACCTTC
abundance: .; d_gene: TRBD2; j_gene: TRBJ2-1; v_gene: TRBV2; CDR3aa: CASTERGGSYNEQFF; CDR3nt: TGTGCCAGCACAGAGCGGGGGGGCTCCTACAATGAGCAGTTCTTC
abundance: .; d_gene: TRBD1; j_gene: TRBJ2-7; v_gene: TRBV7-3; CDR3aa: CASSLGRGLGEQYF; CDR3nt: TGTGCCAGCAGCTTAGGCAGGGGGCTTGGCGAGCAGTACTTC
abundance: .; d_gene: .; j_gene: TRBJ2-1; v_gene: TRBV10-3; CDR3aa: CAISGSTGSSYNEQFF; CDR3nt: TGTGCCATCAGTGGGTCCACAGGTTCCTCCTACAATGAGCAGTTCTTC